The present entry profiles one TCR beta chain with its context. Its antigen is currently unknown. The entry originates in a study of cytomegalovirus exposure and HLA in healthy donors. Study overall: The study's early data release held about 85 million unique TCRs from HLA-typed donors. Study results and caveats: A link between a missense DCLRE1C variant and TCR beta V- and J-gene trimming emerged from a later analysis. Donors belonging to an Asian-associated ancestry cluster reportedly showed fewer N-insertions in productive TCRs than the approximately 680-donor mean, according to what a later analysis found.

Germline values: CDR1 SGHNT, CDR2 YYREEE (reference sequence). This CDR3 region has 14 residues. V gave up 0 bases and J gave up 3 bases; unmatched junction bases: 1. Amplification used 60 Vbeta primers and 13 Jbeta primers. The data were produced by immunoSEQ multiplex PCR, yet TCRdb's version contains in-frame clones alone and is incomplete. The table includes some 140,000 clones, over 65% detected once. Sequencing used PBMCs. The rearrangement links TRBV5-4 to TRBJ2-7; 9 nucleotides match TRBD1. The receptor comes from a female donor in good health and CMV-seropositive. The CDR3 is CASSLGDRDYEQYF. The CDR3 DNA is TGTGCCAGCAGCTTGGGGGACAGGGACTACGAGCAGTACTTC. Variable domain in full (rest from reference TRBV5-4 and TRBJ2-7): ETGVTQSPTHLIKTRGQQVTLRCSSQSGHNTVSWYQQALGQGPQFIFQYYREEENGRGNFPPRFSGLQFPNYSSELNVNALELDDSALYLCASSLGDRDYEQYFGPGTRLTVT.